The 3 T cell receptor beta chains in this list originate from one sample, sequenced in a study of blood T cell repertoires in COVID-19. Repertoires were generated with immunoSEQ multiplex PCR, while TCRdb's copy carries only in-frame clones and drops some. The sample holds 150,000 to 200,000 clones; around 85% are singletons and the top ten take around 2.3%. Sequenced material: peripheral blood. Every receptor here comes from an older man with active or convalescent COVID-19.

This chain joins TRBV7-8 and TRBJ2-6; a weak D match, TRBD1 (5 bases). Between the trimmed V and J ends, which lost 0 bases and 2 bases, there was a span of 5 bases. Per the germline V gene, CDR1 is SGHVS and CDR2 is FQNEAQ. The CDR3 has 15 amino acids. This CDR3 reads CASSLARAGANVLTF. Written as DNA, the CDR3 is TGTGCCAGCAGCTTAGCCAGGGCTGGGGCCAACGTCCTGACTTTC.

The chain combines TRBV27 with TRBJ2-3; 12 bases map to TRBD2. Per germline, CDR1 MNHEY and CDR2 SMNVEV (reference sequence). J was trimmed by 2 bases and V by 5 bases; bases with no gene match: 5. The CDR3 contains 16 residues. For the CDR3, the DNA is TGTGCCAGCAGTGGAGGACTAGCGGGGTACACAGATACGCAGTATTTT. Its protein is CASSGGLAGYTDTQYF.

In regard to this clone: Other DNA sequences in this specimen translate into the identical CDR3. CDR3 in amino acids: CATSGSGGSNQPQHF. The DNA of the CDR3 is TGTGCCACCAGTGGGAGCGGAGGTAGCAATCAGCCCCAGCATTTT. V usage is TRBV24-1 and J usage is TRBJ1-5; D remains ambiguous. The CDR3 length is 15 residues. The V end lost 5 bases, the J end lost 0 bases, and 10 bases lay between the germline ends. Germline V gene lookup returns CDR1 KGHDR and CDR2 SFDVKD.